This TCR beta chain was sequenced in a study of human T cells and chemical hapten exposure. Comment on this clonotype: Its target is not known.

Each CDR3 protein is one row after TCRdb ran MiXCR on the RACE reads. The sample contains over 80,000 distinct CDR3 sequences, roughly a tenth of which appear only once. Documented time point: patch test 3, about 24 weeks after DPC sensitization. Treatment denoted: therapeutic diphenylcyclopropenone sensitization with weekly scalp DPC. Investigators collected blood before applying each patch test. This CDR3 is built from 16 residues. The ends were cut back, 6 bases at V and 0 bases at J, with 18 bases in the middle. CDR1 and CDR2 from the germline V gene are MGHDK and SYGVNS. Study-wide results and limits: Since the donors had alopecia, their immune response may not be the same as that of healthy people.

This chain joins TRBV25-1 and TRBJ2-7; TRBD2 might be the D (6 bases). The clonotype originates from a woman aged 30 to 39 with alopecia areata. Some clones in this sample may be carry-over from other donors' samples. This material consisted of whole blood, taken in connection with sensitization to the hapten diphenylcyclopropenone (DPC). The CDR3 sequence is CASRGGGPPRSYEQYF. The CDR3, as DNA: TGTGCCAGCAGGGGGGGTGGGCCTCCCCGCTCCTACGAGCAGTACTTC.